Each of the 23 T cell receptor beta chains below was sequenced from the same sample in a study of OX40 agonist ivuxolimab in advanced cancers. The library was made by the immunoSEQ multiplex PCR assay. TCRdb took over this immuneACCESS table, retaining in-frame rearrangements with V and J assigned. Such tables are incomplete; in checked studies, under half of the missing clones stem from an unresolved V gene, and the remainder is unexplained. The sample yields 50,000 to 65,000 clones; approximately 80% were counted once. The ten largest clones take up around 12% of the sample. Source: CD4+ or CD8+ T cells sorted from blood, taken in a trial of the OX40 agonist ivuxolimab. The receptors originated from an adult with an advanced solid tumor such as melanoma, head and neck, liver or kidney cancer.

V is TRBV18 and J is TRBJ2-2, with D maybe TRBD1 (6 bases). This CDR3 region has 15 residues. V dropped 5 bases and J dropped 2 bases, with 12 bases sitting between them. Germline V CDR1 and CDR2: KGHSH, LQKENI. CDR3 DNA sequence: TGTGCCAGCTCATCAACCAGGGGTAACACCGGGGAGCTGTTTTTT. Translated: CASSSTRGNTGELFF.

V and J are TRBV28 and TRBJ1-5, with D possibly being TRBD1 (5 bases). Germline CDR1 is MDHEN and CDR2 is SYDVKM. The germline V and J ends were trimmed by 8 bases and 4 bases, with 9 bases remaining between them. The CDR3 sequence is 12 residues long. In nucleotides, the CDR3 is TGTGCCAGCGCCCAGGGAAATCAGCCCCAGCATTTT. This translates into CASAQGNQPQHF. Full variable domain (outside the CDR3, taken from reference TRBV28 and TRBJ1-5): DVKVTQSSRYLVKRTGEKVFLECVQDMDHENMFWYRQDPGLGLRLIYFSYDVKMKEKGDIPEGYSVSREKKERFSLILESASTNQTSMYLCASAQGNQPQHFGDGTRLSIL.

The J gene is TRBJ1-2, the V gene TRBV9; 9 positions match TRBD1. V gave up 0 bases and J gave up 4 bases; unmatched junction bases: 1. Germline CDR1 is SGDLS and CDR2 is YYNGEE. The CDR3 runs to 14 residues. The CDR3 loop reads CASSVGTGAYGYTF. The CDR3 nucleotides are TGTGCCAGCAGCGTAGGGACAGGGGCCTATGGCTACACCTTC.

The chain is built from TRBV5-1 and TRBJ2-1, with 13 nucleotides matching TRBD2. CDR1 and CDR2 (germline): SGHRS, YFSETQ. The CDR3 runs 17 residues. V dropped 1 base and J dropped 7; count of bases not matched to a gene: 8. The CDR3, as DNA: TGCGCCAGCAGCTTGATCCCCACTAGCGGGGGGGCGAATGAGCAGTTCTTC. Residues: CASSLIPTSGGANEQFF.

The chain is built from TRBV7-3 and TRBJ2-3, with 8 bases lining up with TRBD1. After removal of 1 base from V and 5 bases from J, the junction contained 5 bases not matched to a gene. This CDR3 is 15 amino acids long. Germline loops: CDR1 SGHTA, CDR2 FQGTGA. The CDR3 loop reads CASSLNPGGVDTQYF. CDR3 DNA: TGTGCCAGCAGCTTAAACCCAGGGGGCGTAGATACGCAGTATTTT.

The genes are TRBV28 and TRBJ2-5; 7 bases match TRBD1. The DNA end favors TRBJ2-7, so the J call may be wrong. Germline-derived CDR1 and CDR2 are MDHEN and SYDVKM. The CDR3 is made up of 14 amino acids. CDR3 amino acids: CASSFDREDYEQYF. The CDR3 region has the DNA TGTGCCAGCAGTTTCGACAGGGAAGACTACGAGCAGTACTTC.

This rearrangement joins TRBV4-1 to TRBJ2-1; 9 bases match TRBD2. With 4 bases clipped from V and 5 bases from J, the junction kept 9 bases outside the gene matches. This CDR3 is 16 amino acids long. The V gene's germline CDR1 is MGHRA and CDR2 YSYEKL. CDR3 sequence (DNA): TGCGCCAGCAGCCGTGTTAGCGGGGGACGAAACAATGAGCAGTTCTTC. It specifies CASSRVSGGRNNEQFF.

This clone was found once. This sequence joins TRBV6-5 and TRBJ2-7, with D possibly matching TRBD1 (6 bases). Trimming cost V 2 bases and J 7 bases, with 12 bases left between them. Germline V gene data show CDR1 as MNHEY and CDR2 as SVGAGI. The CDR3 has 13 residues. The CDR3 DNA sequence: TGTGCCAGCAGTTACGGGGTGGGGGCGGAGCAGTACTTC. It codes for CASSYGVGAEQYF.

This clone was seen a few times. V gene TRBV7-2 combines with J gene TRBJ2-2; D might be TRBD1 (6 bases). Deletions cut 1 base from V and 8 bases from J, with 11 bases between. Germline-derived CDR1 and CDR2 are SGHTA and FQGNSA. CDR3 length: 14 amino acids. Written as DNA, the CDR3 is TGTGCCAGCAGCTTAGGGGCAGGGGCGGGGGAGCTGTTTTTT. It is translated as CASSLGAGAGELFF.

The CDR3 reads CASSFAGDTDTQYF. DNA for the CDR3: TGCGCCAGCAGCTTCGCGGGGGACACAGATACGCAGTATTTT. The chain uses TRBV5-1 and TRBJ2-3; TRBD2 matches 7 bases. Germline V gene sequence: CDR1 SGHRS, CDR2 YFSETQ. The V gene end was trimmed by 2 bases and the J gene end by 2 bases; junction bases not matched to a gene: 2. The CDR3 consists of 14 residues.

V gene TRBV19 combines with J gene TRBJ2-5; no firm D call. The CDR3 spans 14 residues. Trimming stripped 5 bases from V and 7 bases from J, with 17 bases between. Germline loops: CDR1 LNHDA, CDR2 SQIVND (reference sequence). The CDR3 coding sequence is TGTGCCAGTAGTCTTAAAGACGGAACGGGGACCCAGTACTTC. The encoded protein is CASSLKDGTGTQYF. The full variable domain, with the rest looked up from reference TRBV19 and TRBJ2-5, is DGGITQSPKYLFRKEGQNVTLSCEQNLNHDAMYWYRQDPGQGLRLIYYSQIVNDFQKGDIAEGYSVSREKKESFPLTVTSAQKNPTAFYLCASSLKDGTGTQYFGPGTRLLVL.

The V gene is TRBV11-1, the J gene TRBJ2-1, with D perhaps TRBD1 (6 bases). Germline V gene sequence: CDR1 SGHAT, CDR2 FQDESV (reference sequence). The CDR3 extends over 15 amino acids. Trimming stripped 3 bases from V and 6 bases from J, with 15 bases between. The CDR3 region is CASSLYRANINEQFF. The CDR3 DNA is TGTGCCAGCAGCTTGTACAGGGCTAACATCAATGAGCAGTTCTTC.

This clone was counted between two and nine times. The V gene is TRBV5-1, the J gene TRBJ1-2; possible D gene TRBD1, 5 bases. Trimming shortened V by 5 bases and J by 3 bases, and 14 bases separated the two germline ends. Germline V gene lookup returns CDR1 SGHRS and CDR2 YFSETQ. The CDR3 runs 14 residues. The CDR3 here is CASSNAGPYYGYTF. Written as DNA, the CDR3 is TGCGCCAGCAGTAATGCGGGGCCCTACTATGGCTACACCTTC.

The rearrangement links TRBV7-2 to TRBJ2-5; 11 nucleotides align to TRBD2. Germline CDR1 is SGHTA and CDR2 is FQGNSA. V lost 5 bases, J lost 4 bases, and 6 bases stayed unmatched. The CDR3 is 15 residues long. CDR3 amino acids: CASSTSGSLVETQYF. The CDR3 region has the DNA TGTGCCAGCAGCACTAGCGGGAGTCTTGTAGAGACCCAGTACTTC.

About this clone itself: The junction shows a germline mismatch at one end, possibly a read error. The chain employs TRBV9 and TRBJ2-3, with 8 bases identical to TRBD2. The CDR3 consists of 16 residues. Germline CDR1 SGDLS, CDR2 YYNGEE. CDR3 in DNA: TGTGCCGGCAGCGTCTCAGCGGGAGAGGGATCCGATACGCAGTATTTT. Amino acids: CAGSVSAGEGSDTQYF.

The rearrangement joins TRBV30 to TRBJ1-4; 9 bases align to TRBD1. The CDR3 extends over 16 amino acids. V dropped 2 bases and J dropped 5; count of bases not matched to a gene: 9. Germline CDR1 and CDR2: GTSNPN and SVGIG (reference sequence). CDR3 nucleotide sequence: TGTGCCTGGAGTATGTCCGGGACAGGGCAAAATGAAAAACTGTTTTTT. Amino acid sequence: CAWSMSGTGQNEKLFF.

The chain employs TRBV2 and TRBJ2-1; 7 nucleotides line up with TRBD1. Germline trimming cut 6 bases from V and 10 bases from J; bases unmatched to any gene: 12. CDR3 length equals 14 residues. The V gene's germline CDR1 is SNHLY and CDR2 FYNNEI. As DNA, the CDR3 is TGTGCCAGCAGGTCGATACAGGGGATCGGAGAGCAGTTCTTC. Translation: CASRSIQGIGEQFF.

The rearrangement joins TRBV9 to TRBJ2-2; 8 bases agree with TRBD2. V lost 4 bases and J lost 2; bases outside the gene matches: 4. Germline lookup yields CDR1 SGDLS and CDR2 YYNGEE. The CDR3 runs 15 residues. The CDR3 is CASSPSGGNTGELFF. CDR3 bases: TGTGCCAGCAGCCCAAGCGGGGGTAACACCGGGGAGCTGTTTTTT.

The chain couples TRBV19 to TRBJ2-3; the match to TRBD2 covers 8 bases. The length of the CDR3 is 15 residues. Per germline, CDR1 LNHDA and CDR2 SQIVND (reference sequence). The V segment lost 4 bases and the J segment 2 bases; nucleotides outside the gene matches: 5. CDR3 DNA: TGTGCCAGTAGTACGACTAGCGTCGACACAGATACGCAGTATTTT. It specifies CASSTTSVDTDTQYF.

CDR3 sequence: CASSNWDRGTDTQYF. In DNA, the CDR3 is TGTGCCAGCAGCAACTGGGACAGGGGCACAGATACGCAGTATTTT. The rearrangement uses TRBV9 and TRBJ2-3; 9 nucleotides match TRBD1. This CDR3 is 15 amino acids long. CDR1 and CDR2 (germline): SGDLS, YYNGEE. Unmatched junction bases numbered 4, after V lost 4 bases and J lost 1 base.

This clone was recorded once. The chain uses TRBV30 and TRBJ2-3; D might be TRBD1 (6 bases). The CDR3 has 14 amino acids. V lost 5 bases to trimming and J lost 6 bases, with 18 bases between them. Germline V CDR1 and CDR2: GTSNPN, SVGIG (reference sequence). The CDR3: CAWEGEGRPDTQYF. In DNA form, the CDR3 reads TGTGCCTGGGAGGGGGAAGGCAGGCCGGATACGCAGTATTTT.

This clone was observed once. The CDR3 here is CASSRTDTQYF. The DNA for the CDR3 is TGTGCCAGCAGCCGGACAGATACGCAGTATTTT. The chain is built from TRBV5-8 and TRBJ2-3; D is uncertain. The germline V gene has CDR1 SGHTS and CDR2 YDEGEE. This CDR3 is built from 11 residues. Trimming pared 4 bases from V and 3 bases from J, leaving 3 bases between.

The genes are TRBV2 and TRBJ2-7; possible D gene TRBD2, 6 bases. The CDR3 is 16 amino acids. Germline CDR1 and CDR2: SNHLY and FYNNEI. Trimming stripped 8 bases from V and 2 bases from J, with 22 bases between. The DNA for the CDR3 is TGTGCCAGCGCCCCCGTCGGGGGAAAGAGGCCCTACGAGCAGTACGTC. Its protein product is CASAPVGGKRPYEQYV.